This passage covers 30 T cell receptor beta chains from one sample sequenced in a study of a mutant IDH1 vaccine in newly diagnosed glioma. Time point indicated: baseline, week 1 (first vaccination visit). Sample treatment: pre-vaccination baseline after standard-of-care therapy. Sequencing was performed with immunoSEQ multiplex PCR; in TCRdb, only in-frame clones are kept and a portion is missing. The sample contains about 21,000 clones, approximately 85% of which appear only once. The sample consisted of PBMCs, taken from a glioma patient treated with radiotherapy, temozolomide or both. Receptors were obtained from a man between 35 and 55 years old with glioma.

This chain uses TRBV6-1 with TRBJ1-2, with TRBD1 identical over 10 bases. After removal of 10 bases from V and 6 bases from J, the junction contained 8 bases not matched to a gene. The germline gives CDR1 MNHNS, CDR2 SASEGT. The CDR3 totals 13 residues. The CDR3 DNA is TGTGCCACCTCCCGACAGGGGGCGAATGGCTACACCTTC. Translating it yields CATSRQGANGYTF.

CDR3 nucleotides: TGTGCCAGCAGTGCCAGCCCCACCGGGGAGCAGTACTTC. It encodes CASSASPTGEQYF. The rearrangement joins TRBV2 to TRBJ2-7; no firm D call. Trimming shortened V by 4 bases and J by 7 bases, and 14 bases separated the two germline ends. The CDR3 has 13 amino acids. CDR1 is SNHLY, CDR2 FYNNEI, per germline.

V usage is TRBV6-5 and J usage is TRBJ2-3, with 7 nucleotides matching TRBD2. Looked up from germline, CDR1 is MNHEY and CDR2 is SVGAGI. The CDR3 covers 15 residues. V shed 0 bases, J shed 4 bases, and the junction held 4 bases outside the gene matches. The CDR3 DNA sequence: TGTGCCAGCAGTTACTCACCAGGGAGGGCAGATACGCAGTATTTT. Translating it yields CASSYSPGRADTQYF.

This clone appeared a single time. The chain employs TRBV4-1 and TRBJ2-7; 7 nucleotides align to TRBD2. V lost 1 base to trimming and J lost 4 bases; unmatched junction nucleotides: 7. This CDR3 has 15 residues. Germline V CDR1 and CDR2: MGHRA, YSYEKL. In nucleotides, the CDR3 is TGCGCCAGCAGCCAAGTGGGCCTAGCGGAGTACGAGCAGTACTTC. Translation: CASSQVGLAEYEQYF.

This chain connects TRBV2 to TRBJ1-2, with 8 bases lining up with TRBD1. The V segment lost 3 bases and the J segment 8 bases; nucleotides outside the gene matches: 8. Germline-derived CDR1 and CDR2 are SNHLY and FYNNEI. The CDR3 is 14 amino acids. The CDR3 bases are TGTGCCAGCAGTGAGCGGACAGGGTTGTGGGGCTACACCTTC. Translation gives CASSERTGLWGYTF.

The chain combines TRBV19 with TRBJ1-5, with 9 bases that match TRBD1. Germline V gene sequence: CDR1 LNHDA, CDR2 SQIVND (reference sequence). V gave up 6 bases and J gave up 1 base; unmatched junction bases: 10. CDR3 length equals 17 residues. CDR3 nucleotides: TGTGCCAGTAGCCGCCCACGGGACAGGGCGAGCAATCAGCCCCAGCATTTT. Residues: CASSRPRDRASNQPQHF.

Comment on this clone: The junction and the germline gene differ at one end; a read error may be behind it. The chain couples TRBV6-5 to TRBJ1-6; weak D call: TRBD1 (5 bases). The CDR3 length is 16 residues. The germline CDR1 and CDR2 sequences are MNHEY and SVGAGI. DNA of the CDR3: TGTGCCAGCAGTTACTCAGGCGGACGGGGGGATTCCCCCCTCCACTTT. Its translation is CASSYSGGRGDSPLHF.

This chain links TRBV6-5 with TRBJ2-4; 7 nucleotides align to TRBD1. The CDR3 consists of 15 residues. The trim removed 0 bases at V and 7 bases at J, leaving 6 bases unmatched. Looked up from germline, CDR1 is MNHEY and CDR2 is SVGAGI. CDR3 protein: CASSYSAGGRNIQYF. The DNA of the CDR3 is TGTGCCAGCAGTTACTCGGCAGGGGGAAGGAACATTCAGTACTTC.

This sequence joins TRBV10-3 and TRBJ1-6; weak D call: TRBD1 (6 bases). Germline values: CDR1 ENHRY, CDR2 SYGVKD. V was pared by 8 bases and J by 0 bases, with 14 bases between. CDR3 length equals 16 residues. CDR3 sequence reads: CAIRTGLSSYNSPLHF. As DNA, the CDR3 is TGTGCCATCCGTACAGGGCTTAGCTCCTATAATTCACCCCTCCACTTT.

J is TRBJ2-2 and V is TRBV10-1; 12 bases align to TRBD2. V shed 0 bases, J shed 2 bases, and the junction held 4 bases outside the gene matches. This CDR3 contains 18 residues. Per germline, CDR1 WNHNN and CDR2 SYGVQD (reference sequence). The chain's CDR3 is CASSESGLAGLNTGELFF. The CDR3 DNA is TGCGCCAGCAGTGAGTCGGGACTAGCGGGCCTAAACACCGGGGAGCTGTTTTTT.

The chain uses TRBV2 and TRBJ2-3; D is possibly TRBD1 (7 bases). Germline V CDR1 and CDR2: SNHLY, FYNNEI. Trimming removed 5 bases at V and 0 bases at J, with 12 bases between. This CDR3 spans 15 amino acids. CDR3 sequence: CASSRRDRSTDTQYF. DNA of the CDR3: TGTGCCAGCAGTAGGCGGGACAGAAGCACAGATACGCAGTATTTT.

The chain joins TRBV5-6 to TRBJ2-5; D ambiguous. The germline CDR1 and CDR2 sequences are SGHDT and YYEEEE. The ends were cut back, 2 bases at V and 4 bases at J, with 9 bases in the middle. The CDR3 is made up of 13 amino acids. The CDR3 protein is CASSFEMRETQYF. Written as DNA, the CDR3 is TGTGCCAGCAGCTTCGAGATGCGAGAGACCCAGTACTTC.

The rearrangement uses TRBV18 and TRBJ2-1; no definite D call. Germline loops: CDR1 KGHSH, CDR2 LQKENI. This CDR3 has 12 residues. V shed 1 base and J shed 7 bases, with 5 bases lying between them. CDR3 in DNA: TGTGCCAGCTCACCACAGGGTAATGAGCAGTTCTTC. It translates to CASSPQGNEQFF. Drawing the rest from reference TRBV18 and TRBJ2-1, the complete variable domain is NAGVMQNPRHLVRRRGQEARLRCSPMKGHSHVYWYRQLPEEGLKFMVYLQKENIIDESGMPKERFSAEFPKEGPSILRIQQVVRGDSAAYFCASSPQGNEQFFGPGTRLTVL.

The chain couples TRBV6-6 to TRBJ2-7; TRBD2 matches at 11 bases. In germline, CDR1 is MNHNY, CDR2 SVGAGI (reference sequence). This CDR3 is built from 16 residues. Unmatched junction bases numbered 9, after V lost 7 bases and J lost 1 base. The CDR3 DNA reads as TGTGCCAGCAAGCCCCTCGGACTAGCGGGTTCCTACGAGCAGTACTTC. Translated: CASKPLGLAGSYEQYF.

In DNA form, the CDR3 reads TGTGCCAGCAGCTTAGTGGGGGGGGTTCAAGAGACCCAGTACTTC. Its protein product is CASSLVGGVQETQYF. The chain employs TRBV7-8 and TRBJ2-5; 7 nucleotides line up with TRBD2. V gave up 1 base and J gave up 2 bases; unmatched junction bases: 4. This CDR3 region has 15 residues. CDR1 and CDR2 from the germline V gene are SGHVS and FQNEAQ.

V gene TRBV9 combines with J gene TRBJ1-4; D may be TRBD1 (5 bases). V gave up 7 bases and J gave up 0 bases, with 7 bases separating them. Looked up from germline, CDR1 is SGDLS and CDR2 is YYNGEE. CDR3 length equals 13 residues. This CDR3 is CASGGATNEKLFF. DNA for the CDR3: TGTGCCAGCGGGGGGGCAACTAATGAAAAACTGTTTTTT.

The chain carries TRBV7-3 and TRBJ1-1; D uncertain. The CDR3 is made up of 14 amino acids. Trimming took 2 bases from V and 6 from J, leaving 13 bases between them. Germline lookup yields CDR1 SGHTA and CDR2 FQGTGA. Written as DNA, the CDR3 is TGTGCCAGCAGCTTAGATAAGGTAGCCCCTGAAGCTTTCTTT. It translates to CASSLDKVAPEAFF.

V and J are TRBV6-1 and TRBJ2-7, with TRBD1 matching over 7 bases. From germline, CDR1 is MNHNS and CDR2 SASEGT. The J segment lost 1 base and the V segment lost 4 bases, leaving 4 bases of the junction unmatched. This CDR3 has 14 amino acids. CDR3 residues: CASSGSGGSYEQYV. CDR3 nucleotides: TGTGCCAGCAGTGGATCAGGGGGATCCTACGAGCAGTACGTC.

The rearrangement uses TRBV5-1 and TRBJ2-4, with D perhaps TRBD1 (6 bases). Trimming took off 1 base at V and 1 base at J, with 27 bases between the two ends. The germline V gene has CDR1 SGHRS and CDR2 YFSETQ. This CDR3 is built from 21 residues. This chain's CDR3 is CASSLNTGQRTHQVAKNIQYF. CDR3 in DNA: TGCGCCAGCAGCTTGAATACCGGACAGAGAACCCACCAAGTCGCCAAAAACATTCAGTACTTC.

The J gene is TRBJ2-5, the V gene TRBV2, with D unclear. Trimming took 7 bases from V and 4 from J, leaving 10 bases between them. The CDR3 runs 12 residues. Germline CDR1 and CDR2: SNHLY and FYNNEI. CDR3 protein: CASMGLSETQYF. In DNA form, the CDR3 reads TGTGCCAGCATGGGATTATCAGAGACCCAGTACTTC. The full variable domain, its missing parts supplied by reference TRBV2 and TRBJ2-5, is EPEVTQTPSHQVTQMGQEVILRCVPISNHLYFYWYRQILGQKVEFLVSFYNNEISEKSEIFDDQFSVERPDGSNFTLKIRSTKLEDSAMYFCASMGLSETQYFGPGTRLLVL.

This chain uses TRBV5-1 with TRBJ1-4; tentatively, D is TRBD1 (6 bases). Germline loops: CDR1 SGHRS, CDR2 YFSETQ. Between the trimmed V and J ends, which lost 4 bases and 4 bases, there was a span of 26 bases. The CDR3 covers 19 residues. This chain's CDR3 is CASSKPTGKSQLINEKLFF. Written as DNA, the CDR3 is TGCGCCAGCAGCAAGCCTACAGGGAAGTCCCAACTGATTAATGAAAAACTGTTTTTT.

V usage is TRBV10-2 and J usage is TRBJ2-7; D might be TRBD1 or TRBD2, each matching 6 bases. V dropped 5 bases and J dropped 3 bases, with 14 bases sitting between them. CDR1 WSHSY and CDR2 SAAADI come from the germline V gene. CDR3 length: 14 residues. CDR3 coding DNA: TGCGCCAGCAGTAGGCAACAGGGACTCTACGAGCAGTACTTC. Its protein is CASSRQQGLYEQYF.

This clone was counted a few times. Here the CDR3 DNA reads TGTGCCAGCAGCCTCGGACAGGGTGACGAGCAGTACGTC. This translates into CASSLGQGDEQYV. V gene TRBV13 combines with J gene TRBJ2-7; 8 bases line up with TRBD1. The CDR3 has 13 amino acids. Per germline, CDR1 PRHDT and CDR2 FYEKMQ (reference sequence). Trimming at V came to 5 bases and at J to 5 bases, leaving 5 bases not matched to a gene.

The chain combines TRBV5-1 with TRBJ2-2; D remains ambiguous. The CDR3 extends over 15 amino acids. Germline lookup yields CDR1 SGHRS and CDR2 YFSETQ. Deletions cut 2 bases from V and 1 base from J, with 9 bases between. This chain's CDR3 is CASSFRLGNTGELFF. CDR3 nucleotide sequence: TGCGCCAGCAGCTTCAGGTTGGGGAACACCGGGGAGCTGTTTTTT.

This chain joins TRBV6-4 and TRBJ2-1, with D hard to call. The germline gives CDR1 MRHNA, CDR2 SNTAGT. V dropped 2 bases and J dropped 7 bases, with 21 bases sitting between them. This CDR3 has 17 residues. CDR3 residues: CASSDNPRARRPNEQFF. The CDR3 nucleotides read TGTGCCAGCAGTGACAACCCAAGGGCCCGACGCCCTAATGAGCAGTTCTTC.

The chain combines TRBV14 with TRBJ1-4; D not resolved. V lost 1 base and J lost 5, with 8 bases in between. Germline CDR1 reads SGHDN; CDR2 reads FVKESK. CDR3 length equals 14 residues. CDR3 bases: TGTGCCAGCAGCCAAGGGGCTCGAAATGAAAAACTGTTTTTT. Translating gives CASSQGARNEKLFF.

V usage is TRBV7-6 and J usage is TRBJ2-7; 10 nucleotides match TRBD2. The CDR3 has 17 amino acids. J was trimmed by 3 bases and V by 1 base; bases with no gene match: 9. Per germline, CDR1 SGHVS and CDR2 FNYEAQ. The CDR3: CASSLEPLLAGYYEQYF. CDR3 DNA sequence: TGTGCCAGCAGCTTAGAGCCCCTACTAGCGGGATACTACGAGCAGTACTTC. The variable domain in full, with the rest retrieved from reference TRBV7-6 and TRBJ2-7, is GAGVSQSPRYKVTKRGQDVALRCDPISGHVSLYWYRQALGQGPEFLTYFNYEAQQDKSGLPNDRFSAERPEGSISTLTIQRTEQRDSAMYRCASSLEPLLAGYYEQYFGPGTRLTVT.

The chain's CDR3 is CASSLEVESGGTEAFF. The CDR3 DNA reads TGTGCCAGCAGCTTAGAGGTAGAATCAGGGGGCACTGAAGCTTTCTTT. The rearrangement uses TRBV7-6 and TRBJ1-1, with TRBD1 matching 7 bases. J lost 4 bases, V lost 1 base, and 9 bases had no gene match. This CDR3 has 16 amino acids. The germline V gene encodes CDR1 SGHVS and CDR2 FNYEAQ.

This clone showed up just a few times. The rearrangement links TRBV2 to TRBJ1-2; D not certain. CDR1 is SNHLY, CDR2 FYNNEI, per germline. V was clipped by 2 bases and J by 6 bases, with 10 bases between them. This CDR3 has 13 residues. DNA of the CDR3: TGTGCCAGCAGTGAATTGTTGGGCAATGGCTACACCTTC. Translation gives CASSELLGNGYTF.

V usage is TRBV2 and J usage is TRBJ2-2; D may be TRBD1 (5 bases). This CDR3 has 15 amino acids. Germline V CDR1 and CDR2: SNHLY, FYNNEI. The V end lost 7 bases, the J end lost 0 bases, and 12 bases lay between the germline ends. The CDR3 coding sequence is TGTGCCAGCAAACAGGATTACACGAACACCGGGGAGCTGTTTTTT. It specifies CASKQDYTNTGELFF. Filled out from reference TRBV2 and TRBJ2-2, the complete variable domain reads EPEVTQTPSHQVTQMGQEVILRCVPISNHLYFYWYRQILGQKVEFLVSFYNNEISEKSEIFDDQFSVERPDGSNFTLKIRSTKLEDSAMYFCASKQDYTNTGELFFGEGSRLTVL.